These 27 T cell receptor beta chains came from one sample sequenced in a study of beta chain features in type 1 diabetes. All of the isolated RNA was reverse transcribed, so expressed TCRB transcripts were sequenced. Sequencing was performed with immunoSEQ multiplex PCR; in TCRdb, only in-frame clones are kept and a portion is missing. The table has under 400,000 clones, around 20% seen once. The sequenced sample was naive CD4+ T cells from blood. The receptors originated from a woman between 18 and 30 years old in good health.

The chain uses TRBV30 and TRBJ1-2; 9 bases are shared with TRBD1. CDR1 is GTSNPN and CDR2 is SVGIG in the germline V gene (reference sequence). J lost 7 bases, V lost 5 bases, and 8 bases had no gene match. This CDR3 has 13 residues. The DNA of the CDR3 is TGTGCCTGGGGGACCGGGACAGGGTTTGGCTACACCTTC. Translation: CAWGTGTGFGYTF.

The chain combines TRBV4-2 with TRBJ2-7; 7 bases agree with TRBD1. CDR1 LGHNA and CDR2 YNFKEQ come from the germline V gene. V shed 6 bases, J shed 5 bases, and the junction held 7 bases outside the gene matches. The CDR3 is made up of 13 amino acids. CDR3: CASSRDSGNEQYF. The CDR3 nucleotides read TGTGCCAGCAGTCGGGACAGTGGAAACGAGCAGTACTTC.

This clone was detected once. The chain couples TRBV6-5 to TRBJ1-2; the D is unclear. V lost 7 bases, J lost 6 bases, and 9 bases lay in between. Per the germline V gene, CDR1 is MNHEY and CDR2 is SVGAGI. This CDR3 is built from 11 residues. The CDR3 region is CASTRGNGYTF. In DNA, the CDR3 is TGTGCCAGCACTAGAGGGAATGGCTACACCTTC.

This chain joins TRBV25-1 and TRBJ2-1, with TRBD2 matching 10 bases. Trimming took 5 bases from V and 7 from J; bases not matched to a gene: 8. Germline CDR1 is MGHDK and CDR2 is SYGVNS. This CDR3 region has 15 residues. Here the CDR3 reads CASSMWDSGRNEQFF. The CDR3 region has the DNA TGTGCCAGCAGTATGTGGGATAGCGGGAGGAATGAGCAGTTCTTC.

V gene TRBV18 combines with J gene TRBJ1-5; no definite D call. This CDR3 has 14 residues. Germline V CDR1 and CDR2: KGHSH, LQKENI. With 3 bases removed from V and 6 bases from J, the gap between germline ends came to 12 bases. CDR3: CASSPVRSGQPQHF. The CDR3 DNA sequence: TGTGCCAGCTCACCCGTGCGCTCCGGTCAGCCCCAGCATTTT.

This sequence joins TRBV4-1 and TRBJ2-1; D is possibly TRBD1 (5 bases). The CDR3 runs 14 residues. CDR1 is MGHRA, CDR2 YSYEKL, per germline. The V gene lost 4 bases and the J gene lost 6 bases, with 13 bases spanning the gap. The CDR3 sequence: CASSPLLRGNEQFF. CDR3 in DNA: TGCGCCAGCAGCCCACTCCTTAGGGGCAATGAGCAGTTCTTC.

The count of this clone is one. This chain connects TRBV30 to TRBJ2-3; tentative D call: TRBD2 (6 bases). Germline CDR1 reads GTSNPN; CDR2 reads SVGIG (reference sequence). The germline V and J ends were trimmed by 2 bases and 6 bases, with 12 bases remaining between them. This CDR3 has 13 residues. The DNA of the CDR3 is TGTGCCTGGAGTCGGATCGGGAGCGATACGCAGTATTTT. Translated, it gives CAWSRIGSDTQYF. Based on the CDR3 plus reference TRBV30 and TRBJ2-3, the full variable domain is SQTIHQWPATLVQPVGSPLSLECTVEGTSNPNLYWYRQAAGRGLQLLFYSVGIGQISSEVPQNLSASRPQDRQFILSSKKLLLSDSGFYLCAWSRIGSDTQYFGPGTRLTVL.

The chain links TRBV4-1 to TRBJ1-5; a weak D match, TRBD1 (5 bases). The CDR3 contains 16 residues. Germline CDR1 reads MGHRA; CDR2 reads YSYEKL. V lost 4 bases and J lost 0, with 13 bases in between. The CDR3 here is CASSPRVVYSNQPQHF. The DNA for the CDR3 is TGCGCCAGCAGCCCCAGGGTCGTTTATAGCAATCAGCCCCAGCATTTT.

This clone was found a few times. This chain's CDR3 is CATSRDRGSGATGELFF. CDR3 nucleotide sequence: TGTGCCACCAGCAGAGATAGAGGTAGCGGGGCCACCGGGGAGCTGTTTTTT. The gene calls are TRBV15 and TRBJ2-2, with 8 nucleotides matching TRBD2. This CDR3 contains 17 residues. CDR1 and CDR2 from the germline V gene are LNHNV and YYDKDF (reference sequence). V was pared by 0 bases and J by 4 bases, with 7 bases of the junction left unmatched.

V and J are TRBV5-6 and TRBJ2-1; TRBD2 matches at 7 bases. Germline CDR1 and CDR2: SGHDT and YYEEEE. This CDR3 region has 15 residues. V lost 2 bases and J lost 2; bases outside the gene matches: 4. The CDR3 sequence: CASSLIGRPYNEQFF. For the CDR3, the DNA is TGTGCCAGCAGCTTAATCGGGAGGCCCTACAATGAGCAGTTCTTC.

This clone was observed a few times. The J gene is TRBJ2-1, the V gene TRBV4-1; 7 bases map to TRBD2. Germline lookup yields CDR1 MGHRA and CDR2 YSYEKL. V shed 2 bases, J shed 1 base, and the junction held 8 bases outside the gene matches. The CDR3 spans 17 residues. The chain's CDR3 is CASSQFPRGGSYNEQFF. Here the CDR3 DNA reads TGCGCCAGCAGCCAATTTCCGAGGGGAGGGTCCTACAATGAGCAGTTCTTC.

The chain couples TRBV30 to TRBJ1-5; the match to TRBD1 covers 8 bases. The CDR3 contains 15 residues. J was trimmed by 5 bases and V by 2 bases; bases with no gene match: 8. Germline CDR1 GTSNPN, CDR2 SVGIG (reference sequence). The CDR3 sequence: CAWSRAGGGYQPQHF. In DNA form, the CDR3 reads TGTGCCTGGAGTCGGGCAGGGGGCGGTTATCAGCCCCAGCATTTT. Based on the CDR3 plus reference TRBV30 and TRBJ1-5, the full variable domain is SQTIHQWPATLVQPVGSPLSLECTVEGTSNPNLYWYRQAAGRGLQLLFYSVGIGQISSEVPQNLSASRPQDRQFILSSKKLLLSDSGFYLCAWSRAGGGYQPQHFGDGTRLSIL.

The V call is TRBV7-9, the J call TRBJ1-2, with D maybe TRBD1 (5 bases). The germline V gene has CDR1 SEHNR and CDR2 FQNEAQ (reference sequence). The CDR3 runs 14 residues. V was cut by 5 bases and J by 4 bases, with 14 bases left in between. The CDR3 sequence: CASSIGAGLYGYTF. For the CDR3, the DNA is TGTGCCAGCAGCATCGGCGCAGGGCTCTATGGCTACACCTTC.

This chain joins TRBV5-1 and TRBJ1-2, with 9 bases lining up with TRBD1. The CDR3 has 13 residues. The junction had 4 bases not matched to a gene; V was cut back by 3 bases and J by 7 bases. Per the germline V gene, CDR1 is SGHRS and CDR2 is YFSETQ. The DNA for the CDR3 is TGCGCCAGCAGCTCGGGACAGGGATTTGGCTACACCTTC. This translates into CASSSGQGFGYTF.

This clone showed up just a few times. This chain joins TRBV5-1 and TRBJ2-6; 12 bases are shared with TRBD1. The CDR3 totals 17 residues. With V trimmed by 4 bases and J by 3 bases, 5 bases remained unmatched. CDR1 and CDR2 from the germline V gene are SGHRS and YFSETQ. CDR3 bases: TGCGCCAGCAGCCCGGGACAGGGGGCGCATGGGGCCAACGTCCTGACTTTC. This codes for CASSPGQGAHGANVLTF.

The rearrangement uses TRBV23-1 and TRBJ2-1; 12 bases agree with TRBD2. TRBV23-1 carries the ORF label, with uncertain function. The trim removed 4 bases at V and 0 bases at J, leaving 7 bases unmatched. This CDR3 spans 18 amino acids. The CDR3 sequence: CASSLKSLAGGSYNEQFF. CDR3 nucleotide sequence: TGCGCCAGCAGTCTCAAGTCACTAGCGGGGGGCTCCTACAATGAGCAGTTCTTC.

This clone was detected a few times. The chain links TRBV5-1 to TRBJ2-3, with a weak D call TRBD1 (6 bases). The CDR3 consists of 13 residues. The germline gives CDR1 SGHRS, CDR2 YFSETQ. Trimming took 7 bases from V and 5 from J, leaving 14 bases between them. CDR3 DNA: TGCGCCAGCGGGGGCCTTATTGGAGATACGCAGTATTTT. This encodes CASGGLIGDTQYF.

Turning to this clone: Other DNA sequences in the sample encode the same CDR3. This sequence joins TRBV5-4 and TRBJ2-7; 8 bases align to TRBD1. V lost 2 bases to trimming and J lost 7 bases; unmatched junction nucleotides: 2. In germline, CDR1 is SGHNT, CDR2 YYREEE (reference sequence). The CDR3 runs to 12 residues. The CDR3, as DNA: TGTGCCAGCAGCTTAGACAGGGGAGAGCAGTACTTC. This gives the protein CASSLDRGEQYF. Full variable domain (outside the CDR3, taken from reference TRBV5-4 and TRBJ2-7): ETGVTQSPTHLIKTRGQQVTLRCSSQSGHNTVSWYQQALGQGPQFIFQYYREEENGRGNFPPRFSGLQFPNYSSELNVNALELDDSALYLCASSLDRGEQYFGPGTRLTVT.

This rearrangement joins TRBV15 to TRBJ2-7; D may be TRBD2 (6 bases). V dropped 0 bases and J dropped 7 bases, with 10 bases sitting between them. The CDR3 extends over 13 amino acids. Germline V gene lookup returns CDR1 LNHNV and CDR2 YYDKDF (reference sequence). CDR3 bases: TGTGCCACCAGCAGAGATTCGCGGGGAGAGCAGTACTTC. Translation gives CATSRDSRGEQYF.

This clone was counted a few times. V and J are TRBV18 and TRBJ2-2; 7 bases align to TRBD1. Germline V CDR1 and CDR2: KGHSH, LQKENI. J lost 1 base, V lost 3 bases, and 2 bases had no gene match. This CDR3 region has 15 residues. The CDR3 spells CASSPGTVNTGELFF. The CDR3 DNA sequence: TGTGCCAGCTCACCGGGGACAGTGAACACCGGGGAGCTGTTTTTT.

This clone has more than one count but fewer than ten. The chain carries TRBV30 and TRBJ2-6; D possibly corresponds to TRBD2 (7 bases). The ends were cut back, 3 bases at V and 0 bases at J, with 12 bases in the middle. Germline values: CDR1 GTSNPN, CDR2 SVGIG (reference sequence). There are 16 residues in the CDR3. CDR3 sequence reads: CAWRGGPLSGANVLTF. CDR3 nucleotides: TGTGCCTGGAGGGGGGGGCCCCTCTCTGGGGCCAACGTCCTGACTTTC.

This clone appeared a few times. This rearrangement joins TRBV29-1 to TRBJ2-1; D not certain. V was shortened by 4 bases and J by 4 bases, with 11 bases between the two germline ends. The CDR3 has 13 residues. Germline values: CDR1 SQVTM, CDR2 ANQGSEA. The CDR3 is CSVGLLIYNEQFF. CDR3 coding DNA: TGCAGCGTTGGCCTCCTAATATACAATGAGCAGTTCTTC.

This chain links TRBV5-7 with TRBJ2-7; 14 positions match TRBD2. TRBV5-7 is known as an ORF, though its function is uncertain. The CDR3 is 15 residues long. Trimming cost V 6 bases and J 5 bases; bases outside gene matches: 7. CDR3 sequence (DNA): TGTGCCAGCAACCCGACTAGCGGGAGGGCCCACGAGCAGTACTTC. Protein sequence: CASNPTSGRAHEQYF.

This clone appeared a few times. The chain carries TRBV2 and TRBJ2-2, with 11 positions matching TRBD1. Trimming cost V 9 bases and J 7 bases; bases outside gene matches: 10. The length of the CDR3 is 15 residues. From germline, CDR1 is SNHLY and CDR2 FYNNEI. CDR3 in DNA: TGTGCCAGTGCGGGGGACAGGGGGATCAACGGGGAGCTGTTTTTT. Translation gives CASAGDRGINGELFF.

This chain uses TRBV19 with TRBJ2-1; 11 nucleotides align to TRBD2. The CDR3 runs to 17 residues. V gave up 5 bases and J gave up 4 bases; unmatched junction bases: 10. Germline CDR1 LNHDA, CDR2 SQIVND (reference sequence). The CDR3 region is CASSPKLGLAAYNEQFF. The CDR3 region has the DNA TGTGCCAGTAGTCCCAAATTGGGACTAGCGGCTTACAATGAGCAGTTCTTC.

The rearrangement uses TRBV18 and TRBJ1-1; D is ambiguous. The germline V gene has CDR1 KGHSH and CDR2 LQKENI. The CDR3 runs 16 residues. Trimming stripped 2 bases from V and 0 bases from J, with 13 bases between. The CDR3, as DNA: TGTGCCAGCTCACCAGAACACAGCTCCATGAACACTGAAGCTTTCTTT. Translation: CASSPEHSSMNTEAFF.

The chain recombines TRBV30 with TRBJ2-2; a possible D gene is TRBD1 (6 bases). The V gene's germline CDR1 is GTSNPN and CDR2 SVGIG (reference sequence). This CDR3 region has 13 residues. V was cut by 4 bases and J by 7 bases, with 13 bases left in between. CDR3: CAWTGVGGGELFF. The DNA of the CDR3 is TGTGCCTGGACAGGGGTCGGCGGCGGGGAGCTGTTTTTT.